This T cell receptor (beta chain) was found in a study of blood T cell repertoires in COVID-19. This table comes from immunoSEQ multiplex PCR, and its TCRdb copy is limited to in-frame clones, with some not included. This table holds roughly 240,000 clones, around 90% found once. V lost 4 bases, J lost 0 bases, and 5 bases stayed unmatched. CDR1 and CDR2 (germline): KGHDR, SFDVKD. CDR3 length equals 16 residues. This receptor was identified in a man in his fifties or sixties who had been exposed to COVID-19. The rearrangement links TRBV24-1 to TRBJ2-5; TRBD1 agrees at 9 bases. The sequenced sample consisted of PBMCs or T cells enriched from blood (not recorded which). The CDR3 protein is CATSDPGQGYQETQYF. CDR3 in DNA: TGTGCCACCAGTGACCCGGGACAGGGTTACCAAGAGACCCAGTACTTC.